The T cell receptor (beta chain) under discussion was sequenced for a study of control samples from healthy donors and cancer patients. The CDR3 spans 13 residues. V shed 5 bases and J shed 1 base, with 8 bases lying between them. Germline CDR1 and CDR2: MGHRA and YSYEKL. Clones were read by immunoSEQ multiplex PCR, and TCRdb kept only the in-frame ones, dropping some. The table lists 150,000 or so clones, roughly 88% of them singletons. V is TRBV4-1 and J is TRBJ1-1; D gene uncertain. The sample comprised blood. This clonotype was sampled from a man aged 18 to 30 in good health. Here the CDR3 reads CASSYRENTEAFF. The CDR3 DNA reads as TGCGCCAGCAGCTATCGGGAGAACACTGAAGCTTTCTTT.